This TCR beta chain comes out of a study of early stage breast cancer tumors. Whole-study results and caveats: Commonly generated sequences made up most enriched TCRB sequences shared between patients. Tumor and normal breast were distinguished via blood comparison in about 90% of the 16 patients.

To note about this clone: The antigen is unknown.

The CDR3 loop spans 18 amino acids. Germline CDR1 is SGHRS and CDR2 is YFSETQ. After removal of 3 bases from V and 1 base from J, the junction contained 7 bases not matched to a gene. Profiling relied on immunoSEQ multiplex PCR, and the TCRdb table lists in-frame clones only, not all of them. The sample lists tens of thousands of clones; 85% to 95% were seen once. The sample comprised blood. The rearrangement joins TRBV5-1 to TRBJ2-2; 12 bases are a match to TRBD2. The receptor's source is a person aged 70 to 80 with breast cancer. The chain's CDR3 is CASSSRLAGDLNTGELFF. The CDR3 DNA follows: TGCGCCAGCAGCTCCAGACTAGCGGGAGACCTGAACACCGGGGAGCTGTTTTTT.